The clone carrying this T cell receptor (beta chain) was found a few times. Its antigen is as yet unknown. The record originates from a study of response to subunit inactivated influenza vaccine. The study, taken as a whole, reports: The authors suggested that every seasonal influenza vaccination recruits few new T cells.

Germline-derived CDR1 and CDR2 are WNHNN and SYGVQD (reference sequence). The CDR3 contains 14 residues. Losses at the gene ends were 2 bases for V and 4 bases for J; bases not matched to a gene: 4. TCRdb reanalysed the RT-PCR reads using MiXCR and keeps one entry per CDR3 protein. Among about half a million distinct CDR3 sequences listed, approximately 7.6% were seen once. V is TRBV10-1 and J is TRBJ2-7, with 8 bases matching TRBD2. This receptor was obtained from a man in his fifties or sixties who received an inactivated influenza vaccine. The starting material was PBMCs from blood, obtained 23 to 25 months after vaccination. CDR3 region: CASSEVVAGYEQYF. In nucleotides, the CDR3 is TGCGCCAGCAGTGAGGTGGTAGCGGGGTACGAGCAGTACTTC.